Given below is one TCR beta chain in context. Unique molecular identifiers were incorporated into the prepared TCRbeta library. One entry per CDR3 protein, called by TCRdb with MiXCR from the PCR reads. The repertoire consists of over 200,000 distinct CDR3 sequences, with 8% to 9.5% occurring once and the leading ten covering approximately 5.9%. This entry is derived from a study of T-cell reconstitution after alpha-beta-depleted transplantation in children. The V gene's germline CDR1 is SEHNR and CDR2 FQNEAQ (reference sequence). The CDR3 has 14 amino acids. Trimming removed 5 bases from V and 6 bases from J, with 14 bases in between.

Sequencing used PBMCs from the stem cell graft donor, obtained from the stem cell graft. This receptor was obtained from a human donor who donated a stem cell graft to a child with acute lymphoblastic leukemia. The V gene is TRBV7-9, the J gene TRBJ2-1, with D perhaps being TRBD1 or TRBD2 (5 bases each). The DNA of the CDR3 is TGTGCCAGCAGCAAAGCTGGGGGTTCCAATGAGCAGTTCTTC. Protein: CASSKAGGSNEQFF.